This T cell receptor (beta chain) was retrieved from a study of low-dose radiotherapy and immunotherapy resistance in tumors. As for the study in general: Per fraction, Cohort 1 was given 0.5 Gy every 2 weeks, for a total of 6.5 Gy. Over 26 weeks, cohort 2 got 1 Gy every two weeks, reaching 13 Gy. The study administered intravenous cyclophosphamide at 200 mg/m2 every two weeks, one day ahead of radiation and immunotherapy.

Gene-specific TRAV and TRBV primers were used for first-strand cDNA, covering alpha and beta chains. TCRs were put through approximately 20 PCR cycles of amplification with Phusion. A constant-region primer and the V-primer adapter served as the primer pair. TCRdb used MiXCR to reprocess the reads, holding one entry per CDR3 protein. The sample includes more than 10,000 distinct CDR3 sequences, 60% of them seen just once. The CDR3 covers 14 residues. V dropped 4 bases and J dropped 3; count of bases not matched to a gene: 3. Ipilimumab, nivolumab, aspirin, low-dose cyclophosphamide and low-dose radiotherapy were administered to donors.

This sequence originates from a human donor with advanced metastatic prostate, ovarian, gallbladder or colorectal cancer (not recorded which). This table probably holds off-target reads from a library built for another chain. The chain has TRBV12-3 or TRBV12-4 and TRBJ2-1, with 7 positions matching TRBD2. CDR3 nucleotide sequence: TGTGCCAGCAGTTGGGCTAGCGGCTACAATGAGCAGTTCTTC. Amino acid sequence: CASSWASGYNEQFF.